The 20 T cell receptor beta chains below all came from one sample that was sequenced in a study of beta chain features in type 1 diabetes. Sequencing targeted expressed TCRB transcripts, as all isolated RNA had been reverse transcribed. Clones were sequenced by immunoSEQ multiplex PCR, and TCRdb holds only the in-frame ones, with some missing. The table shows 970,000 or so clones, with roughly 15% occurring only once. The sequencing input was naive CD4+ T cells from blood. These receptors all come from a woman aged 18-35 years in good health.

Only a few counts were recorded for this clone. The chain employs TRBV7-9 and TRBJ2-5; the match to TRBD1 covers 11 bases. The CDR3 extends over 14 amino acids. The germline CDR1 and CDR2 sequences are SEHNR and FQNEAQ (reference sequence). With 7 bases clipped from V and 4 bases from J, the junction kept 5 bases outside the gene matches. The CDR3 DNA reads TGTGCCAGCATACGGACAGGGGGCTCAGAGACCCAGTACTTC. Amino acids: CASIRTGGSETQYF.

CDR3 DNA sequence: TGTGCCAGCAGCTTAACGGGAGTAGTAGATACGCAGTATTTT. Protein: CASSLTGVVDTQYF. This chain connects TRBV7-9 to TRBJ2-3; possibly TRBD2 for D (6 bases). V lost 2 bases, J lost 5 bases, and 11 bases lay in between. The CDR3 covers 14 residues. Germline assignment: CDR1 SEHNR and CDR2 FQNEAQ (reference sequence).

This clone was seen only a few times. The chain has TRBV4-3 and TRBJ2-6; no firm D call. Germline values: CDR1 LGHNA, CDR2 YSLEER. The CDR3 spans 14 residues. V dropped 5 bases and J dropped 1 base, with 6 bases sitting between them. CDR3 region: CASSGGSGANVLTF. CDR3 bases: TGCGCCAGCAGCGGCGGATCTGGGGCCAACGTCCTGACTTTC.

This chain connects TRBV29-1 to TRBJ1-5; no firm D call. This CDR3 is built from 13 residues. The germline V gene encodes CDR1 SQVTM and CDR2 ANQGSEA. V dropped 4 bases and J dropped 1 base, with 8 bases sitting between them. CDR3: CSVARASNQPQHF. The CDR3 coding sequence is TGCAGCGTTGCCCGGGCCAGCAATCAGCCCCAGCATTTT. The full variable domain, completed using reference TRBV29-1 and TRBJ1-5, is SAVISQKPSRDICQRGTSLTIQCQVDSQVTMMFWYRQQPGQSLTLIATANQGSEATYESGFVIDKFPISRPNLTFSTLTVSNMSPEDSSIYLCSVARASNQPQHFGDGTRLSIL.

This clone was counted only a few times. The genes are TRBV18 and TRBJ2-1; 7 bases agree with TRBD1. V was pared by 3 bases and J by 5 bases, with 10 bases of the junction left unmatched. The CDR3 covers 16 residues. The germline CDR1 and CDR2 sequences are KGHSH and LQKENI. CDR3 amino acids: CASSPIRLTGHNEQFF. The CDR3 DNA is TGTGCCAGCTCACCTATTCGGTTGACAGGGCACAATGAGCAGTTCTTC.

This clone appeared once. This same CDR3 is encoded by further DNA sequences in the sample. V usage is TRBV7-9 and J usage is TRBJ2-5; 8 nucleotides agree with TRBD2. J was trimmed by 3 bases and V by 1 base; bases with no gene match: 4. This CDR3 region has 15 residues. CDR1 SEHNR and CDR2 FQNEAQ come from the germline V gene (reference sequence). CDR3 sequence: CASSLGTSSEETQYF. The CDR3 DNA is TGTGCCAGCAGCTTAGGGACTAGCTCGGAAGAGACCCAGTACTTC.

The table lists this clone with a few counts. The chain has TRBV10-3 and TRBJ2-3, with unresolved D. The CDR3 runs to 14 residues. The germline V gene has CDR1 ENHRY and CDR2 SYGVKD. The V end was cut by 6 bases, the J end by 0 bases, with 10 bases between. The CDR3 nucleotides read TGTGCCATCAGCCAACTGGATAGCACAGATACGCAGTATTTT. It translates to CAISQLDSTDTQYF.

This clone has more than one count but fewer than ten. The chain uses TRBV19 and TRBJ1-5; no firm D call. Deletions cut 3 bases from V and 2 bases from J, with 11 bases between. The CDR3 sequence is 15 residues long. Germline CDR1 and CDR2: LNHDA and SQIVND (reference sequence). Written as DNA, the CDR3 is TGTGCCAGTAGTATGGTGGGATCGGGCAATCAGCCCCAGCATTTT. This translates into CASSMVGSGNQPQHF.

The chain recombines TRBV15 with TRBJ2-7; possibly TRBD1 for D (6 bases). The V end lost 5 bases, the J end lost 3 bases, and 14 bases lay between the germline ends. CDR1 and CDR2 (germline): LNHNV, YYDKDF (reference sequence). The CDR3 runs 14 residues. CDR3 amino acids: CATSPRRGSYEQYF. CDR3 bases: TGTGCCACCAGCCCCCGCAGGGGCAGCTACGAGCAGTACTTC.

The gene calls are TRBV7-8 and TRBJ2-2; D not resolved. V dropped 8 bases and J dropped 0 bases, with 16 bases sitting between them. The CDR3 extends over 16 amino acids. CDR1 is SGHVS and CDR2 is FQNEAQ in the germline V gene. The DNA for the CDR3 is TGTGCCAGCGAGGCTTGGCGGACGACGAACACCGGGGAGCTGTTTTTT. Encoded protein: CASEAWRTTNTGELFF. Full variable domain (missing parts from reference TRBV7-8 and TRBJ2-2): GAGVSQSPRYKVAKRGQDVALRCDPISGHVSLFWYQQALGQGPEFLTYFQNEAQLDKSGLPSDRFFAERPEGSVSTLKIQRTQQEDSAVYLCASEAWRTTNTGELFFGEGSRLTVL.

The V gene is TRBV7-6, the J gene TRBJ2-3; tentatively, D is TRBD2 (5 bases). Trimming removed 1 base from V and 4 bases from J, with 12 bases in between. The CDR3 has 15 residues. Germline lookup yields CDR1 SGHVS and CDR2 FNYEAQ. The CDR3 loop is CASSLGERWADTQYF. The CDR3 DNA reads TGTGCCAGCAGCTTAGGGGAGAGGTGGGCAGATACGCAGTATTTT.

The gene calls are TRBV11-2 and TRBJ2-7; 8 positions agree with TRBD1. Trimming cost V 5 bases and J 1 base; bases outside gene matches: 7. The germline V gene has CDR1 SGHAT and CDR2 FQNNGV. CDR3 length: 15 residues. CDR3 loop: CASSPRQGYSYEQYF. The CDR3 coding sequence is TGTGCCAGCAGCCCAAGACAGGGGTATTCCTACGAGCAGTACTTC.

This chain links TRBV7-2 with TRBJ2-1; TRBD2 matches at 7 bases. CDR3 length: 15 amino acids. V dropped 3 bases and J dropped 3; count of bases not matched to a gene: 5. Germline V gene data show CDR1 as SGHTA and CDR2 as FQGNSA. The CDR3 reads CASSFREGSYNEQFF. The CDR3 DNA follows: TGTGCCAGCAGCTTCAGGGAGGGAAGCTACAATGAGCAGTTCTTC.

CDR3 nucleotides: TGTGCCAGCAGCTCAGCGGGGACGGCGGTCAACATTCAGTACTTC. It specifies CASSSAGTAVNIQYF. This sequence joins TRBV7-2 and TRBJ2-4; 7 positions agree with TRBD2. This CDR3 region has 15 residues. Germline V gives CDR1 SGHTA, CDR2 FQGNSA. Losses at the gene ends were 4 bases for V and 7 bases for J; bases not matched to a gene: 10. The whole variable domain, filled in from reference TRBV7-2 and TRBJ2-4, reads GAGVSQSPSNKVTEKGKDVELRCDPISGHTALYWYRQSLGQGLEFLIYFQGNSAPDKSGLPSDRFSAERTGGSVSTLTIQRTQQEDSAVYLCASSSAGTAVNIQYFGAGTRLSVL.

This clone has only one observation. The chain couples TRBV18 to TRBJ2-7; tentatively, D is TRBD1 (5 bases). Germline V gene lookup returns CDR1 KGHSH and CDR2 LQKENI. Trimming pared 0 bases from V and 5 bases from J, leaving 11 bases between. The CDR3 length is 14 residues. CDR3 nucleotide sequence: TGTGCCAGCTCACCACCGGGCAGGGCCAACGAGCAGTACTTC. Translated: CASSPPGRANEQYF. Complete variable domain (other parts from reference TRBV18 and TRBJ2-7): NAGVMQNPRHLVRRRGQEARLRCSPMKGHSHVYWYRQLPEEGLKFMVYLQKENIIDESGMPKERFSAEFPKEGPSILRIQQVVRGDSAAYFCASSPPGRANEQYFGPGTRLTVT.

The chain carries TRBV6-5 and TRBJ2-6; a weak D match, TRBD1 (6 bases). Germline-derived CDR1 and CDR2 are MNHEY and SVGAGI. V was trimmed by 7 bases and J by 0 bases, leaving 10 bases between them. This CDR3 region has 15 residues. CDR3: CASTTQGSGANVLTF. The CDR3 bases are TGTGCCAGCACCACACAGGGCTCTGGGGCCAACGTCCTGACTTTC.

This sequence joins TRBV5-1 and TRBJ2-2; 11 bases are shared with TRBD2. The germline V gene encodes CDR1 SGHRS and CDR2 YFSETQ. V shed 4 bases, J shed 0 bases, and the junction held 5 bases outside the gene matches. This CDR3 has 17 residues. The CDR3 here is CASSALAGGANTGELFF. CDR3 nucleotides: TGCGCCAGCAGCGCCCTAGCGGGAGGCGCGAACACCGGGGAGCTGTTTTTT.

DNA for the CDR3: TGCGCCAGCAGCTTGTGGAAGTTTGGGGCCTTCTCCTACGAGCAGTACTTC. Encoded protein: CASSLWKFGAFSYEQYF. The chain joins TRBV5-1 to TRBJ2-7, with a possible D match to TRBD1 (5 bases). The CDR3 extends over 17 amino acids. Trimming removed 1 base at V and 0 bases at J, with 17 bases between. Germline-derived CDR1 and CDR2 are SGHRS and YFSETQ.

The rearrangement joins TRBV6-1 to TRBJ1-5, with D hard to call. Germline-derived CDR1 and CDR2 are MNHNS and SASEGT. V shed 6 bases and J shed 3 bases, with 9 bases lying between them. The CDR3 sequence is 13 residues long. Here the CDR3 reads CASRLHSNQPQHF. The CDR3, as DNA: TGTGCCAGCAGATTACACTCCAATCAGCCCCAGCATTTT.

This clone was recorded a few times. The V and J genes are TRBV13 and TRBJ2-6; no firm D call. CDR1 PRHDT and CDR2 FYEKMQ come from the germline V gene (reference sequence). The ends were cut back, 5 bases at V and 0 bases at J, with 14 bases in the middle. CDR3 size: 17 residues. The CDR3 nucleotides are TGTGCCAGCAGCCGAGGTGAAGGACGCTCTGGGGCCAACGTCCTGACTTTC. Encoded protein: CASSRGEGRSGANVLTF.